Each of the 29 T cell receptor beta chains below was sequenced from the same sample in a study of T-cell memory formation after mild COVID-19. From the 5' RACE reads, TCRdb called clonotypes with MiXCR, one entry per CDR3 protein. The sample consists of a few hundred thousand distinct CDR3 sequences, 15% to 20% of them appearing once. Sequenced sample: PBMCs or a T cell subset sorted from them (not recorded which). The receptor set was obtained from a man younger than 35 who had mild COVID-19 (a few samples of this study predate the infection). Cell type and time point are not known.

CDR3 nucleotides: TGTGCCAGCAGCCCACACCTTCGGAAAGGAGCGACCGGGGAGCTGTTTTTT. Translation gives CASSPHLRKGATGELFF. This chain joins TRBV3-2 and TRBJ2-2. TRBV3-2 is designated a pseudogene. The CDR3 covers 17 residues.

The sample holds a few counts of this clonotype. The chain has TRBV5-1 and TRBJ2-7; D ambiguous. The ends were cut back, 0 bases at V and 3 bases at J, with 13 bases in the middle. CDR3 size: 15 residues. Germline V lookup: CDR1 SGHRS, CDR2 YFSETQ. The CDR3 protein is CASSLGYGPVYEQYV. CDR3 DNA: TGCGCCAGCAGCTTGGGTTACGGTCCTGTCTACGAGCAGTACGTC.

This clonotype was observed at least ten times. The genes are TRBV7-9 and TRBJ2-2; maybe TRBD1 (5 bases). The CDR3 consists of 16 residues. V shed 2 bases and J shed 1 base, with 11 bases lying between them. Germline V gives CDR1 SEHNR, CDR2 FQNEAQ (reference sequence). For the CDR3, the DNA is TGTGCCAGCAGCTTATCCGCAGGGTTGAACACCGGGGAGCTGTTTTTT. It specifies CASSLSAGLNTGELFF.

The chain is built from TRBV6-6 and TRBJ2-7; D is unresolved. Trimming stripped 3 bases from V and 2 bases from J, with 8 bases between. CDR3 size: 13 residues. Germline V gives CDR1 MNHNY, CDR2 SVGAGI (reference sequence). CDR3: CASSYTPAYEQYV. CDR3 nucleotides: TGTGCCAGCAGTTATACCCCGGCCTACGAGCAGTACGTC.

This clonotype was seen a handful of times. The chain carries TRBV11-1 and TRBJ2-7; D is unclear. The CDR3 totals 13 residues. Trimming removed 8 bases at V and 0 bases at J, with 11 bases between. Per germline, CDR1 SGHAT and CDR2 FQDESV (reference sequence). CDR3 in amino acids: CASRTPGSYEQYF. CDR3 in DNA: TGTGCCAGCCGAACCCCCGGCTCCTACGAGCAGTACTTC.

The chain employs TRBV4-1 and TRBJ2-2, with TRBD2 matching over 8 bases. The CDR3 loop spans 16 amino acids. Germline trimming cut 4 bases from V and 3 bases from J; bases unmatched to any gene: 7. CDR1 and CDR2 from the germline V gene are MGHRA and YSYEKL. In nucleotides, the CDR3 is TGCGCCAGCAGCCCCCGCGGAGCGGGAGACACCGGGGAGCTGTTTTTT. It specifies CASSPRGAGDTGELFF.

Only a few counts were recorded for this clonotype. The rearrangement links TRBV6-5 to TRBJ2-1; the D gene is possibly TRBD2 (5 bases). Trimming pared 2 bases from V and 8 bases from J, leaving 13 bases between. Germline CDR1 is MNHEY and CDR2 is SVGAGI. The CDR3 covers 14 residues. The CDR3 nucleotides read TGTGCCAGCAGTTACGATTCTAGCTTCTATGAGCAGTTCTTC. Translating it yields CASSYDSSFYEQFF.

Ten or more counts support this clonotype. V and J are TRBV7-9 and TRBJ1-1; D is possibly TRBD1 (6 bases). The germline CDR1 and CDR2 sequences are SEHNR and FQNEAQ (reference sequence). The CDR3 extends over 15 amino acids. Trimming removed 5 bases at V and 0 bases at J, with 13 bases between. CDR3 region: CASSLMGGLNTEAFF. The CDR3 nucleotides read TGTGCCAGCAGCCTTATGGGGGGGCTGAACACTGAAGCTTTCTTT.

The chain recombines TRBV18 with TRBJ1-2; 9 bases line up with TRBD1. V trimming: 2 bases; J trimming: 6 bases; junction bases outside the gene matches: 10. CDR1 is KGHSH, CDR2 LQKENI, per germline. This CDR3 has 16 amino acids. Here the CDR3 reads CASSPYGTGKVDGYTF. In nucleotides, the CDR3 is TGTGCCAGCTCACCATATGGGACAGGGAAAGTGGATGGCTACACCTTC.

The chain carries TRBV5-1 and TRBJ2-2, with a weak D call TRBD2 (6 bases). The V end was cut by 4 bases, the J end by 4 bases, with 14 bases between. The CDR3 consists of 15 residues. Germline loops: CDR1 SGHRS, CDR2 YFSETQ. The DNA of the CDR3 is TGCGCCAGCAGCGGAAGGGACTTTTTCACCGGGGAGCTGTTTTTT. It is translated as CASSGRDFFTGELFF.

The rearrangement links TRBV6-2 or TRBV6-3 to TRBJ2-1, with D tentatively TRBD2 (6 bases). The V end lost 7 bases, the J end lost 12 bases, and 22 bases lay between the germline ends. This CDR3 is 14 amino acids long. Germline loops: CDR1 MNHEY, CDR2 SVGEGT. This CDR3 reads CASTEEGSGKRQFF. The CDR3 nucleotides read TGTGCCAGCACCGAGGAGGGTTCAGGGAAGAGGCAGTTCTTC.

This clonotype was observed a few times. This rearrangement joins TRBV4-1 to TRBJ1-1, with a possible D match to TRBD1 (5 bases). This CDR3 is built from 12 residues. CDR1 is MGHRA, CDR2 YSYEKL, per germline. Trimming took off 1 base at V and 11 bases at J, with 11 bases between the two ends. CDR3 in amino acids: CASSQGQGMAFF. The CDR3 DNA reads as TGCGCCAGCAGCCAAGGCCAGGGAATGGCTTTCTTT.

The rearrangement links TRBV6-4 to TRBJ2-7, with D perhaps TRBD1 (6 bases). The CDR3 is made up of 13 amino acids. Looked up from germline, CDR1 is MRHNA and CDR2 is SNTAGT. Trimming took off 8 bases at V and 0 bases at J, with 11 bases between the two ends. The CDR3 here is CASGRGFSYEQYF. The CDR3, as DNA: TGTGCCAGCGGCAGGGGCTTCTCCTACGAGCAGTACTTC.

The gene calls are TRBV5-1 and TRBJ2-5; 7 bases align to TRBD1. V trimming: 2 bases; J trimming: 5 bases; junction bases outside the gene matches: 9. The CDR3 contains 15 residues. CDR1 is SGHRS and CDR2 is YFSETQ in the germline V gene. Here the CDR3 reads CASSFGLDRAETQYF. The CDR3 DNA sequence: TGCGCCAGCAGCTTTGGATTAGACAGGGCCGAGACCCAGTACTTC.

This clonotype was seen more than once but under ten times. The chain is built from TRBV29-1 and TRBJ2-3; the D gene is possibly TRBD1 (5 bases). V dropped 3 bases and J dropped 1 base, with 8 bases sitting between them. The germline V gene encodes CDR1 SQVTM and CDR2 ANQGSEA. The CDR3 is 13 residues long. The CDR3 DNA sequence: TGCAGCGTTGAGTTAGGGGGCACAGATACGCAGTATTTT. It codes for CSVELGGTDTQYF.

This clonotype came up a few times. This chain joins TRBV7-8 and TRBJ2-5, with 8 bases identical to TRBD2. Germline-derived CDR1 and CDR2 are SGHVS and FQNEAQ. The CDR3 spans 16 residues. The V gene end was trimmed by 4 bases and the J gene end by 9 bases; junction bases not matched to a gene: 16. CDR3 sequence: CASSYPSGSTVSPQYF. CDR3 sequence (DNA): TGTGCCAGCAGCTACCCTAGCGGGTCCACCGTTAGTCCCCAGTACTTC.

The J gene is TRBJ2-1, the V gene TRBV7-8; 8 bases line up with TRBD2. The CDR3 length is 16 residues. Germline CDR1 reads SGHVS; CDR2 reads FQNEAQ. The J segment lost 3 bases and the V segment lost 4 bases, leaving 8 bases of the junction unmatched. The CDR3 sequence: CASSSFGGGLYNEQFF. The CDR3 nucleotides are TGTGCCAGCAGCTCATTCGGGGGGGGCCTCTACAATGAGCAGTTCTTC.

This rearrangement joins TRBV7-2 to TRBJ2-5, with unresolved D. The CDR3 has 12 residues. The germline gives CDR1 SGHTA, CDR2 FQGNSA. The V end lost 4 bases, the J end lost 3 bases, and 6 bases lay between the germline ends. CDR3 in DNA: TGTGCCAGCAGCTCGATCGAAGAGACCCAGTACTTC. As protein: CASSSIEETQYF.

The chain carries TRBV12-3 or TRBV12-4 and TRBJ1-4; 11 positions agree with TRBD1. CDR3 length equals 16 residues. Trimming at V came to 6 bases and at J to 8 bases, leaving 11 bases not matched to a gene. CDR3 protein: CASSPTRDRGKEKLFF. The CDR3 bases are TGTGCCAGCAGCCCTACTCGGGACAGGGGGAAGGAAAAACTGTTTTTT.

The rearrangement joins TRBV4-1 to TRBJ2-2; 7 nucleotides match TRBD1. Per germline, CDR1 MGHRA and CDR2 YSYEKL. With V trimmed by 7 bases and J by 1 base, 3 bases remained unmatched. The CDR3 is 14 amino acids. CDR3 nucleotides: TGCGCCAGCAATCAGGGGGAGAACACCGGGGAGCTGTTTTTT. Translation: CASNQGENTGELFF.

This chain connects TRBV6-2 or TRBV6-3 to TRBJ1-2, with TRBD1 matching 9 bases. In germline, CDR1 is MNHEY, CDR2 SVGEGT. This CDR3 is 13 amino acids long. V lost 8 bases and J lost 4; bases outside the gene matches: 5. The CDR3 bases are TGTGCCAGCGGGACGACAGGGGGCTATGGCTACACCTTC. Its translation is CASGTTGGYGYTF.

This clonotype was seen repeatedly, ten times or more. CDR3 residues: CASSLVAGAYNEQFF. In DNA form, the CDR3 reads TGTGCCAGCAGCTTAGTGGCTGGGGCCTACAATGAGCAGTTCTTC. V usage is TRBV7-2 and J usage is TRBJ2-1, with D hard to call. Germline lookup yields CDR1 SGHTA and CDR2 FQGNSA. Trimming took 1 base from V and 2 from J, leaving 9 bases between them. The CDR3 loop spans 15 amino acids.

This clonotype appeared a few times. The chain has TRBV4-2 and TRBJ2-1; D is perhaps TRBD1 or TRBD2 (5 bases each). CDR3 length: 17 residues. Germline V gene sequence: CDR1 LGHNA, CDR2 YNFKEQ. Trimming took off 0 bases at V and 0 bases at J, with 12 bases between the two ends. CDR3 region: CASSQDGATSSYNEQFF. The CDR3 DNA sequence: TGTGCCAGCAGCCAAGACGGGGCCACGAGCTCCTACAATGAGCAGTTCTTC.

This clonotype was picked up a small number of times. V gene TRBV24-1 combines with J gene TRBJ2-5, with 7 nucleotides matching TRBD1. The V gene's germline CDR1 is KGHDR and CDR2 SFDVKD. With V trimmed by 0 bases and J by 3 bases, 3 bases remained unmatched. The CDR3 contains 15 residues. The CDR3, as DNA: TGTGCCACCAGTGATTTGATCGACAGGGAAGAGACCCAGTACTTC. Translated: CATSDLIDREETQYF.

The chain has TRBV5-1 and TRBJ2-3; tentatively, D is TRBD2 (5 bases). The CDR3 is 14 residues long. The germline V gene encodes CDR1 SGHRS and CDR2 YFSETQ. The germline V and J ends were trimmed by 4 bases and 4 bases, with 13 bases remaining between them. CDR3 amino acids: CASSPPGVSDTQYF. CDR3 in DNA: TGCGCCAGCAGCCCGCCCGGGGTTTCAGATACGCAGTATTTT.

This sequence joins TRBV4-1 and TRBJ1-5; D is possibly TRBD1 (6 bases). CDR3 length equals 16 residues. V was cut by 1 base and J by 4 bases, with 14 bases left in between. The germline V gene has CDR1 MGHRA and CDR2 YSYEKL. CDR3 region: CASSQVVKGGNQPQHF. Written as DNA, the CDR3 is TGCGCCAGCAGCCAAGTCGTGAAGGGGGGAAATCAGCCCCAGCATTTT.

The table lists this clonotype with a few counts. The chain links TRBV7-6 to TRBJ2-5, with 9 positions matching TRBD1. The junction had 5 bases not matched to a gene; V was cut back by 5 bases and J by 4 bases. This CDR3 comprises 14 residues. The V gene's germline CDR1 is SGHVS and CDR2 FNYEAQ. The CDR3 DNA reads TGTGCCAGCAGCCCTAGGGACAGGGCAGAGACCCAGTACTTC. Protein sequence: CASSPRDRAETQYF.

This clonotype has only a few counts. The chain couples TRBV5-1 to TRBJ1-1; D is ambiguous. Germline V gives CDR1 SGHRS, CDR2 YFSETQ. The CDR3 contains 16 residues. Trimming shortened V by 1 base and J by 8 bases, and 21 bases separated the two germline ends. The DNA for the CDR3 is TGCGCCAGCAGCTTGAGGGTAGGGAAGGTTGGATCGGAAGCTTTCTTT. Encoded protein: CASSLRVGKVGSEAFF.

This clonotype has a handful of counts. J is TRBJ2-2 and V is TRBV7-8; perhaps TRBD2 as D (5 bases). Looked up from germline, CDR1 is SGHVS and CDR2 is FQNEAQ. This CDR3 spans 13 amino acids. Deletions cut 10 bases from V and 1 base from J, with 10 bases between. The CDR3 DNA follows: TGTGCCACAGAGGAGGAGAACACCGGGGAGCTGTTTTTT. Residues: CATEEENTGELFF.